This T cell receptor beta chain is from a study of neurological immune-mediated disorders. This clonotype was seen at least ten times. This sample's time point: longitudinal time-point 1 (baseline). Unsorted libraries were derived from 2 million PBMCs stored at -80 C. Synthesis of cDNA used 5'RACE (with 10-nucleotide random UMIs). TCRdb reanalysed the 5' RACE reads using MiXCR and keeps one entry per CDR3 protein. Of under 90,000 distinct CDR3 sequences listed, roughly 10% are singletons. The sequencing sample was made of PBMCs. The clonotype comes from a man aged 25-40 years in good health.

CDR3 sequence reads: CASNHAGGRNSYEQYF. CDR3 sequence (DNA): TGTGCCAGCAACCATGCAGGCGGGAGGAACTCCTACGAGCAGTACTTC. This rearrangement joins TRBV6-2 or TRBV6-3 to TRBJ2-7, with 8 bases identical to TRBD2. This CDR3 region has 16 residues. Per germline, CDR1 MNHEY and CDR2 SVGEGT. Losses at the gene ends were 7 bases for V and 0 bases for J; bases not matched to a gene: 11.